Below are 23 T cell receptor beta chains sequenced from a single sample in a study of OX40 agonist ivuxolimab in advanced cancers. Libraries were prepared by immunoSEQ multiplex PCR; TCRdb keeps only in-frame clonotypes and omits some of them. The sample records about 42,000 clones, 80% to 90% being singletons. The sample consisted of CD4+ or CD8+ T cells sorted from blood, taken in a trial of the OX40 agonist ivuxolimab. These receptors originate from an adult with an advanced solid tumor such as melanoma, head and neck, liver or kidney cancer.

V usage is TRBV4-1 and J usage is TRBJ2-3, with no clear D. Germline CDR1 reads MGHRA; CDR2 reads YSYEKL. The CDR3 is 16 residues long. V lost 0 bases, J lost 4 bases, and 14 bases lay in between. Here the CDR3 reads CASSQDRSSVADTQYF. CDR3 coding DNA: TGCGCCAGCAGCCAAGATCGATCCTCGGTTGCAGATACGCAGTATTTT.

This chain links TRBV25-1 with TRBJ2-3; 7 bases match TRBD1. This CDR3 comprises 15 residues. Germline V gene sequence: CDR1 MGHDK, CDR2 SYGVNS. With 5 bases clipped from V and 1 base from J, the junction kept 6 bases outside the gene matches. In DNA form, the CDR3 reads TGTGCCAGCAGTAGGGGACAGCCAGGCACAGATACGCAGTATTTT. The encoded protein is CASSRGQPGTDTQYF.

V gene TRBV5-4 combines with J gene TRBJ1-2, with TRBD1 matching over 9 bases. The CDR3 loop spans 16 amino acids. Germline loops: CDR1 SGHNT, CDR2 YYREEE (reference sequence). Unmatched junction bases numbered 11, after V lost 4 bases and J lost 4 bases. The CDR3 nucleotides are TGTGCCAGCAGCCACCTTCGGGACAGGGCTAGCTATGGCTACACCTTC. This gives the protein CASSHLRDRASYGYTF.

This clone was observed once. This chain connects TRBV10-2 to TRBJ1-1, with no clear D. CDR1 and CDR2 (germline): WSHSY, SAAADI. Between the trimmed V and J ends, which lost 2 bases and 4 bases, there was a span of 11 bases. This CDR3 comprises 14 residues. CDR3 sequence: CASSEGRGITEAFF. The CDR3 DNA reads TGCGCCAGCAGTGAGGGTCGTGGGATCACTGAAGCTTTCTTT.

This clone is a singleton in its sample. The chain joins TRBV2 to TRBJ1-6; TRBD1 matches at 8 bases. The trim removed 3 bases at V and 14 bases at J, leaving 9 bases unmatched. Germline CDR1 SNHLY, CDR2 FYNNEI. The length of the CDR3 is 14 residues. CDR3 nucleotide sequence: TGTGCCAGCAGTGACAGGGGGCGGCTTAAAGCCCTCCACTTT. Translation: CASSDRGRLKALHF.

This sequence joins TRBV19 and TRBJ2-7; 11 bases map to TRBD1. The V gene's germline CDR1 is LNHDA and CDR2 SQIVND (reference sequence). V was clipped by 8 bases and J by 2 bases; unmatched bases: 11. This CDR3 is built from 16 residues. CDR3: CASSRPGTGGTYEQYF. The CDR3 nucleotides read TGTGCCAGTTCACGCCCCGGGACAGGGGGGACCTACGAGCAGTACTTC.

This chain uses TRBV29-1 with TRBJ1-1; D perhaps matches TRBD1 (5 bases). Trimming cost V 7 bases and J 0 bases, with 6 bases left between them. The V gene's germline CDR1 is SQVTM and CDR2 ANQGSEA. CDR3 length: 11 residues. The CDR3 region has the DNA TGCAGCGGGGGCATGAACACTGAAGCTTTCTTT. The encoded protein is CSGGMNTEAFF.

The rearrangement links TRBV19 to TRBJ1-4; D remains ambiguous. V lost 5 bases and J lost 6, with 13 bases in between. Germline V lookup: CDR1 LNHDA, CDR2 SQIVND (reference sequence). The length of the CDR3 is 14 residues. The DNA for the CDR3 is TGTGCCAGTAGTCGTGGGCCCCGGGATGAAAAACTGTTTTTT. Translated: CASSRGPRDEKLFF.

There are a few counts of this clone. The genes are TRBV10-3 and TRBJ2-3, with 9 bases aligning to TRBD2. The V gene's germline CDR1 is ENHRY and CDR2 SYGVKD. Unmatched junction bases numbered 6, after V lost 2 bases and J lost 6 bases. The CDR3 totals 15 residues. The CDR3 loop is CAISELREGADTQYF. In DNA form, the CDR3 reads TGTGCCATCAGTGAGCTGCGGGAGGGCGCGGATACGCAGTATTTT.

This chain uses TRBV5-4 with TRBJ2-2, with D perhaps matching TRBD1 or TRBD2 (5 bases each). This CDR3 comprises 15 residues. Germline CDR1 SGHNT, CDR2 YYREEE (reference sequence). V shed 2 bases and J shed 2 bases, with 10 bases lying between them. The CDR3 coding sequence is TGTGCCAGCAGCTTAAGGGGAGTCAACACCGGGGAGCTGTTTTTT. Protein: CASSLRGVNTGELFF.

The chain joins TRBV25-1 to TRBJ1-6, with 12 nucleotides matching TRBD1. Germline V gene lookup returns CDR1 MGHDK and CDR2 SYGVNS. The V and J ends lost 6 bases and 9 bases, in that order; junction bases with no gene match: 3. This CDR3 is built from 14 residues. The DNA of the CDR3 is TGTGCCAGCAGGGGGACAGGGGGCTCTTCACCCCTCCACTTT. Residues: CASRGTGGSSPLHF.

This rearrangement joins TRBV5-4 to TRBJ2-6; possibly TRBD1 for D (5 bases). V lost 2 bases to trimming and J lost 0 bases, with 12 bases between them. The CDR3 contains 17 residues. CDR1 SGHNT and CDR2 YYREEE come from the germline V gene (reference sequence). DNA of the CDR3: TGTGCCAGCAGCTTCAGGGTGATCCGCTCTGGGGCCAACGTCCTGACTTTC. Protein: CASSFRVIRSGANVLTF. The entire variable domain, with the rest obtained from reference TRBV5-4 and TRBJ2-6, is as follows: ETGVTQSPTHLIKTRGQQVTLRCSSQSGHNTVSWYQQALGQGPQFIFQYYREEENGRGNFPPRFSGLQFPNYSSELNVNALELDDSALYLCASSFRVIRSGANVLTFGAGSRLTVL.

The genes are TRBV28 and TRBJ2-7; tentatively, D is TRBD2 (5 bases). The germline V gene has CDR1 MDHEN and CDR2 SYDVKM. The CDR3 has 13 residues. Between the trimmed V and J ends, which lost 5 bases and 7 bases, there was a span of 15 bases. The CDR3 DNA reads TGTGCCAGCAGTCAGGTTTCTCAGCGGGAGCAGTACTTC. Amino acids: CASSQVSQREQYF.

V usage is TRBV18 and J usage is TRBJ2-3, with D unresolved. Trimming shortened V by 4 bases and J by 5 bases, and 13 bases separated the two germline ends. The CDR3 has 14 residues. The germline gives CDR1 KGHSH, CDR2 LQKENI. This CDR3 is CASSRQDWGDTQYF. Here the CDR3 DNA reads TGTGCCAGCTCACGCCAAGACTGGGGAGATACGCAGTATTTT.

This clone showed up just a few times. The chain uses TRBV18 and TRBJ2-1; TRBD1 matches at 7 bases. The ends lost 1 base at V and 1 base at J; junction bases unmatched: 1. CDR3 size: 15 residues. CDR1 and CDR2 from the germline V gene are KGHSH and LQKENI. CDR3 nucleotide sequence: TGTGCCAGCTCACCACAGGGGGCGTCCTACAATGAGCAGTTCTTC. This encodes CASSPQGASYNEQFF.

The chain employs TRBV4-1 and TRBJ1-2, with D perhaps TRBD1 (5 bases). This CDR3 has 14 residues. V lost 1 base and J 4 bases, leaving 10 bases between the germline ends. From germline, CDR1 is MGHRA and CDR2 YSYEKL. Here the CDR3 reads CASSQGDGGYGYTF. The DNA of the CDR3 is TGCGCCAGCAGCCAAGGGGACGGGGGCTATGGCTACACCTTC.

This rearrangement joins TRBV5-7 to TRBJ2-5; no reliable D call. TRBV5-7 is flagged as an ORF with uncertain function. The ends were cut back, 0 bases at V and 5 bases at J, with 5 bases in the middle. The CDR3 is made up of 12 amino acids. The chain's CDR3 is CASSLAGETQYF. CDR3 nucleotides: TGTGCCAGCAGCTTGGCCGGGGAGACCCAGTACTTC.

The chain is built from TRBV7-6 and TRBJ2-1; TRBD2 matches at 11 bases. The germline V gene has CDR1 SGHVS and CDR2 FNYEAQ. The CDR3 spans 15 residues. V was pared by 3 bases and J by 5 bases, with 3 bases of the junction left unmatched. CDR3: CASSFSGRADNEQFF. The CDR3 nucleotides are TGTGCCAGCAGCTTTAGCGGGAGGGCCGACAATGAGCAGTTCTTC.

The chain has TRBV30 and TRBJ1-3, with 7 bases identical to TRBD1. The CDR3 is 13 amino acids. V trimming: 2 bases; J trimming: 4 bases; junction bases outside the gene matches: 2. CDR1 and CDR2 from the germline V gene are GTSNPN and SVGIG (reference sequence). CDR3 in amino acids: CAWSRDSGNTIYF. As DNA, the CDR3 is TGTGCCTGGAGTCGGGACAGCGGAAACACCATATATTTT.

The chain is built from TRBV7-9 and TRBJ2-3; 8 nucleotides line up with TRBD2. Per the germline V gene, CDR1 is SEHNR and CDR2 is FQNEAQ (reference sequence). Losses at the gene ends were 5 bases for V and 2 bases for J; bases not matched to a gene: 9. The CDR3 is made up of 16 amino acids. The CDR3 reads CASSLAAGVSTDTQYF. The CDR3 nucleotides are TGTGCCAGCAGCCTCGCAGCGGGGGTGTCCACAGATACGCAGTATTTT.

This CDR3 is CASSANRVAEAFF. In nucleotides, the CDR3 is TGCGCCAGCAGTGCCAATCGGGTGGCTGAAGCTTTCTTT. The gene calls are TRBV10-1 and TRBJ1-1; D is uncertain. This CDR3 contains 13 residues. The germline CDR1 and CDR2 sequences are WNHNN and SYGVQD (reference sequence). V was shortened by 4 bases and J by 6 bases, with 12 bases between the two germline ends.

The chain joins TRBV5-1 to TRBJ2-1; 8 bases are a match to TRBD1. There are 16 residues in the CDR3. Looked up from germline, CDR1 is SGHRS and CDR2 is YFSETQ. Trimming cost V 4 bases and J 0 bases; bases outside gene matches: 6. The CDR3 sequence: CASSAGQGSSYNEQFF. The CDR3 DNA is TGCGCCAGCAGCGCAGGACAGGGCAGCTCCTACAATGAGCAGTTCTTC.

V and J are TRBV7-9 and TRBJ2-1, with TRBD1 matching over 11 bases. Germline V gives CDR1 SEHNR, CDR2 FQNEAQ (reference sequence). The CDR3 extends over 14 amino acids. Trimming at V came to 5 bases and at J to 9 bases, leaving 6 bases not matched to a gene. The chain's CDR3 is CASSVIGTGGEQFF. For the CDR3, the DNA is TGTGCCAGCAGCGTCATAGGGACAGGGGGTGAGCAGTTCTTC.